This TCR beta chain derives from a study of T cell responses to AZD1222 COVID-19 vaccine. Study-wide context: Second-dose intervals near 4 or 12 weeks were combined.

Using immunoSEQ multiplex PCR, the repertoire was profiled, and TCRdb retains in-frame clones only, with some absent. The sample records 200,000 or so clones, 85% to 90% being singletons. Study-wide results and caveats: Breadth and depth of Spike-specific TCRs rose after two AZD1222 doses. Clonal diversity was possibly underestimated, and the donors were mostly white British, with more females.

This clone was counted between two and nine times. What it binds is unknown. The trim removed 6 bases at V and 0 bases at J, leaving 2 bases unmatched. Germline assignment: CDR1 MNHNY and CDR2 SVGAGI (reference sequence). The CDR3 loop spans 14 amino acids. This TCR was recovered from an adult in good health. The chain carries TRBV6-6 and TRBJ1-2; 9 nucleotides agree with TRBD1. This material consisted of peripheral blood, taken on day 0 of AZD1222 vaccination. In DNA form, the CDR3 reads TGTGCCAGCAGCCGACAGGGGGCTAACTATGGCTACACCTTC. This gives the protein CASSRQGANYGYTF.